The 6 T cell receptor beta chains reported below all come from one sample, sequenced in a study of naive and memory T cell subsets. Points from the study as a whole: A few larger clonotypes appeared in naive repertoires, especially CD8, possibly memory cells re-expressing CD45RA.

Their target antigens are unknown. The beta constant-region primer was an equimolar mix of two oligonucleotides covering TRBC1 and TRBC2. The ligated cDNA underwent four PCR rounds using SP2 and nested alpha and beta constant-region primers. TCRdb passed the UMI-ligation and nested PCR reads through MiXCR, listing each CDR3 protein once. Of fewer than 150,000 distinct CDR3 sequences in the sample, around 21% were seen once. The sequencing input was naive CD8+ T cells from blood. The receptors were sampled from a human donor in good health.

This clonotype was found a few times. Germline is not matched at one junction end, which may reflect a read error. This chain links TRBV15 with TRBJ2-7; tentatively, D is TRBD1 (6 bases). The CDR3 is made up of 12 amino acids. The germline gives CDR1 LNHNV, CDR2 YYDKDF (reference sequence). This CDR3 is CATSPGGVLTHF. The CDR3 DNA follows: TGTGCCACCAGCCCTGGGGGCGTCCTTACCCACTTC.

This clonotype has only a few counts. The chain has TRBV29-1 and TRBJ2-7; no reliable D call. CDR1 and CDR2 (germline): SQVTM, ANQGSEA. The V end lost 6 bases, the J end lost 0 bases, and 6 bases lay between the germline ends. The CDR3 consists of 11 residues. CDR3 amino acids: CSVADSYEQYF. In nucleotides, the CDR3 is TGCAGCGTGGCGGACTCCTACGAGCAGTACTTC.

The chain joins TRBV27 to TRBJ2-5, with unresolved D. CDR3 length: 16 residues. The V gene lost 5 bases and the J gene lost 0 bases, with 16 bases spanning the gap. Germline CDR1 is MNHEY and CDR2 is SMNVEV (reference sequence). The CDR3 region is CASSALISAYQETQYF. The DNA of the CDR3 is TGTGCCAGCAGTGCCTTGATTTCGGCGTACCAAGAGACCCAGTACTTC.

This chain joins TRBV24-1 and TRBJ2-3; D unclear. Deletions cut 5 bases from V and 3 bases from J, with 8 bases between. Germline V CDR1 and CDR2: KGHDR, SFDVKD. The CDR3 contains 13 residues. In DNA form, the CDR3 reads TGTGCCACCAGTGCCCCGGAAACAGATACGCAGTATTTT. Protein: CATSAPETDTQYF.

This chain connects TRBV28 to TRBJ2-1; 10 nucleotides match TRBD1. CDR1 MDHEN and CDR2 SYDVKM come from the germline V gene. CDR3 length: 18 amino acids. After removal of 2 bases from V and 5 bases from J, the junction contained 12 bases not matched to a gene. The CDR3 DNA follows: TGTGCCAGCAGTTTAGAAGGGCCGGGACAGGGGATTAACAATGAGCAGTTCTTC. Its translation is CASSLEGPGQGINNEQFF.

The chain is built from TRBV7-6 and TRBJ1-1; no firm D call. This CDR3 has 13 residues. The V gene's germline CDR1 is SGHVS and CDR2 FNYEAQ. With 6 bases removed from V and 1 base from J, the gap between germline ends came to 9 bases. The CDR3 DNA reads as TGTGCCAGCAGTAACCAACCGAACACTGAAGCTTTCTTT. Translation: CASSNQPNTEAFF.